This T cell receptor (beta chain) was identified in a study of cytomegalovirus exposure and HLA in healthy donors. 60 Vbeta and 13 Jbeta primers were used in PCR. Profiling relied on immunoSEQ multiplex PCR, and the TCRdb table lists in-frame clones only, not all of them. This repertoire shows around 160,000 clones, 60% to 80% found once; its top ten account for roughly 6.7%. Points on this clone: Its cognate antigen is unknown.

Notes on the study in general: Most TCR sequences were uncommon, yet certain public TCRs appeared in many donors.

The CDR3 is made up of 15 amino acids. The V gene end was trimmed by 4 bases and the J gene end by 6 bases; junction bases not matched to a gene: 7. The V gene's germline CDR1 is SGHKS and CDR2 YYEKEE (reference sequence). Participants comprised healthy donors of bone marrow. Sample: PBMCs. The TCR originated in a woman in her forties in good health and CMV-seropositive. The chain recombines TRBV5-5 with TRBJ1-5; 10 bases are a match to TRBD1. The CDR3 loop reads CASSLGQGLGQPQHF. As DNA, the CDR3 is TGTGCCAGCAGCCTGGGACAGGGGCTGGGTCAGCCCCAGCATTTT.